These 24 T cell receptor beta chains originate from one sample sequenced in a study of T-cell memory formation after mild COVID-19. TCRdb analysed the 5' RACE reads with MiXCR anew, one entry per CDR3 protein. There are 180,000 or so distinct CDR3 sequences in the sample; approximately 10% occur only once, and around 3.8% lies in the top ten. The material sequenced was PBMCs or a T cell subset sorted from them (not recorded which). The receptors were gathered from a man aged 18 to 30 who had mild COVID-19 (a few samples of this study predate the infection). Cell type and time point are not known.

The chain uses TRBV20-1 and TRBJ1-6; no clear D. Germline V gene lookup returns CDR1 DFQATT and CDR2 SNEGSKA (reference sequence). The V end was cut by 4 bases, the J end by 10 bases, with 14 bases between. The CDR3 spans 13 residues. The CDR3, as DNA: TGCAGTGCTATACCCGCAGGAAAATCACCCCTCCACTTT. Protein sequence: CSAIPAGKSPLHF.

The chain recombines TRBV7-3 with TRBJ2-5; 7 bases are a match to TRBD1. This CDR3 has 14 residues. V lost 4 bases and J lost 2; bases outside the gene matches: 4. Per the germline V gene, CDR1 is SGHTA and CDR2 is FQGTGA. The CDR3 reads CASSSPGQQETQYF. The CDR3 coding sequence is TGTGCCAGCAGCTCACCGGGACAGCAAGAGACCCAGTACTTC.

The chain combines TRBV12-3 or TRBV12-4 with TRBJ2-1, with TRBD2 matching 8 bases. CDR3 length: 15 residues. V was clipped by 8 bases and J by 6 bases; unmatched bases: 12. The CDR3 spells CASGRWERGINEQFF. The CDR3 DNA is TGTGCCAGCGGCCGTTGGGAGCGGGGGATCAATGAGCAGTTCTTC.

V is TRBV2 and J is TRBJ2-4; possible D gene TRBD2, 6 bases. The germline gives CDR1 SNHLY, CDR2 FYNNEI. The V end was cut by 4 bases, the J end by 8 bases, with 15 bases between. The CDR3 sequence is 14 residues long. The CDR3 spells CASSAGYRGDIQYF. The CDR3 bases are TGTGCCAGCAGTGCGGGCTATCGCGGGGACATTCAGTACTTC.

This clonotype was found a few times. CDR3 in amino acids: CASSLGTATEAFF. Here the CDR3 DNA reads TGTGCCAGCAGCTTGGGAACAGCCACTGAAGCTTTCTTT. V is TRBV5-5 and J is TRBJ1-1, with D unclear. Germline CDR1 reads SGHKS; CDR2 reads YYEKEE (reference sequence). The V gene lost 0 bases and the J gene lost 4 bases, with 7 bases spanning the gap. This CDR3 has 13 amino acids.

This chain uses TRBV4-3 with TRBJ2-1; D possibly corresponds to TRBD2 (5 bases). This CDR3 has 17 residues. V lost 3 bases and J lost 0, with 15 bases in between. Germline-derived CDR1 and CDR2 are LGHNA and YSLEER. The CDR3 DNA reads TGCGCCAGCAGCCACGATCTACCGGGGAGCTCCTACAATGAGCAGTTCTTC. Translated, it gives CASSHDLPGSSYNEQFF.

The chain uses TRBV2 and TRBJ2-1; possibly TRBD1 for D (5 bases). There are 13 residues in the CDR3. Germline CDR1 is SNHLY and CDR2 is FYNNEI. V lost 0 bases and J 14 bases, leaving 14 bases between the germline ends. CDR3 in DNA: TGTGCCAGCAGTGAAGCGGGGCAAAACTCGGAGTTCTTC. Amino acids: CASSEAGQNSEFF.

This clonotype turned up a few times. V and J are TRBV24-1 and TRBJ2-1; 8 bases fit TRBD1. Germline V lookup: CDR1 KGHDR, CDR2 SFDVKD. Trimming removed 3 bases from V and 5 bases from J; junction bases left unmatched: 8. This CDR3 is built from 16 residues. CDR3 sequence: CATSDLGQGPNNEQFF. CDR3 nucleotide sequence: TGTGCCACCAGTGATCTAGGACAGGGACCTAACAATGAGCAGTTCTTC.

This chain joins TRBV6-2 or TRBV6-3 and TRBJ2-6; D not certain. This CDR3 has 15 residues. Germline V gene lookup returns CDR1 MNHEY and CDR2 SVGEGT. With 7 bases removed from V and 0 bases from J, the gap between germline ends came to 10 bases. The CDR3 region is CASTRPLSGANVLTF. CDR3 DNA sequence: TGTGCCAGCACTAGGCCACTCTCTGGGGCCAACGTCCTGACTTTC.

This clonotype was found a few times. The rearrangement joins TRBV25-1 to TRBJ2-3; the D call may be TRBD1 or TRBD2 (5 bases each). Germline loops: CDR1 MGHDK, CDR2 SYGVNS. Deletions cut 1 base from V and 3 bases from J, with 14 bases between. CDR3 length: 16 amino acids. The CDR3 nucleotides read TGTGCCAGCAGTGAATTAAGAGGGACGGTTACAGATACGCAGTATTTT. It translates to CASSELRGTVTDTQYF.

This clonotype was counted only a few times. This rearrangement joins TRBV4-2 to TRBJ1-1; unclear D gene. The V gene's germline CDR1 is LGHNA and CDR2 YNFKEQ. V was shortened by 1 base and J by 5 bases, with 11 bases between the two germline ends. The CDR3 totals 14 residues. CDR3 in DNA: TGTGCCAGCAGCCAAGCAGTAAGGGAAACTGAAGCTTTCTTT. Translated: CASSQAVRETEAFF.

There are many counts of this clonotype. This chain joins TRBV6-6 and TRBJ1-1; D remains unclear. V was clipped by 7 bases and J by 1 base, with 10 bases between them. The CDR3 runs 13 residues. CDR1 is MNHNY and CDR2 is SVGAGI in the germline V gene (reference sequence). This chain's CDR3 is CASTSPGNTEAFF. CDR3 DNA sequence: TGTGCCAGCACTAGTCCGGGGAACACTGAAGCTTTCTTT.

CDR3 region: CASSLDSGFGELFF. The CDR3 DNA sequence: TGTGCCAGCAGCTTAGATTCGGGGTTTGGGGAGCTGTTTTTT. The rearrangement uses TRBV7-2 and TRBJ2-2; D may be TRBD2 (5 bases). Looked up from germline, CDR1 is SGHTA and CDR2 is FQGNSA. The germline V and J ends were trimmed by 1 base and 8 bases, with 11 bases remaining between them. The CDR3 contains 14 residues.

This clonotype was seen many times. J is TRBJ1-1 and V is TRBV5-1; tentatively, D is TRBD1 (6 bases). V lost 2 bases and J lost 8, with 10 bases in between. The CDR3 is 12 amino acids. The germline CDR1 and CDR2 sequences are SGHRS and YFSETQ. DNA of the CDR3: TGCGCCAGCAGCTTACAGGGACCGGAAGCTTTCTTT. Translated: CASSLQGPEAFF. Based on the CDR3 plus reference TRBV5-1 and TRBJ1-1, the full variable domain is KAGVTQTPRYLIKTRGQQVTLSCSPISGHRSVSWYQQTPGQGLQFLFEYFSETQRNKGNFPGRFSGRQFSNSRSEMNVSTLELGDSALYLCASSLQGPEAFFGQGTRLTVV.

This clonotype was counted between two and nine times. The chain links TRBV30 to TRBJ2-7; 9 bases line up with TRBD2. Losses at the gene ends were 3 bases for V and 3 bases for J; bases not matched to a gene: 6. The CDR3 runs 14 residues. Per germline, CDR1 GTSNPN and CDR2 SVGIG (reference sequence). CDR3 in DNA: TGTGCCTGGAGGTCTGGGCGGGGGGGCTACGAGCAGTACTTC. Encoded protein: CAWRSGRGGYEQYF.

The chain combines TRBV4-3 with TRBJ1-3; D gene ambiguous. Germline lookup yields CDR1 LGHNA and CDR2 YSLEER. CDR3 length equals 14 residues. Between the trimmed V and J ends, which lost 1 base and 4 bases, there was a span of 8 bases. DNA of the CDR3: TGCGCCAGCAGCCAAGTGTCCACCGGAAACACCATATATTTT. It yields the protein CASSQVSTGNTIYF.

The chain couples TRBV28 to TRBJ2-5, with a possible D match to TRBD1 (5 bases). From germline, CDR1 is MDHEN and CDR2 SYDVKM. There are 13 residues in the CDR3. V dropped 6 bases and J dropped 5 bases, with 13 bases sitting between them. CDR3 coding DNA: TGTGCCAGCAGAAGCCAGGGCTACGAGACCCAGTACTTC. It encodes CASRSQGYETQYF.

V usage is TRBV7-3 and J usage is TRBJ2-1; D possibly corresponds to TRBD2 (5 bases). V was clipped by 2 bases and J by 5 bases, with 19 bases between them. CDR1 is SGHTA and CDR2 is FQGTGA in the germline V gene. The CDR3 runs 17 residues. CDR3 coding DNA: TGTGCCAGCAGCTTAGGGAGCCCCGTTGGTAGGAACAATGAGCAGTTCTTC. It specifies CASSLGSPVGRNNEQFF.

The chain employs TRBV4-3 and TRBJ2-3, with D maybe TRBD1 (6 bases). Trimming removed 6 bases at V and 0 bases at J, with 16 bases between. The CDR3 contains 16 residues. Germline V CDR1 and CDR2: LGHNA, YSLEER. CDR3 coding DNA: TGCGCCAGCAGTCAACAATTGGGACACAGCACAGATACGCAGTATTTT. It encodes CASSQQLGHSTDTQYF.

This clonotype was detected only a few times. The chain employs TRBV20-1 and TRBJ2-7; 8 bases agree with TRBD1. Germline assignment: CDR1 DFQATT and CDR2 SNEGSKA (reference sequence). V was clipped by 8 bases and J by 2 bases; unmatched bases: 8. CDR3 length equals 13 residues. The CDR3 coding sequence is TGCAGTATCGACGGGACAGGAGCCTACGAGCAGTACTTC. Its protein product is CSIDGTGAYEQYF.

The table lists this clonotype with a few counts. This CDR3 is CAWSNTGTLDTEAFF. CDR3 DNA sequence: TGTGCCTGGAGTAACACGGGGACGCTGGACACTGAAGCTTTCTTT. V gene TRBV30 combines with J gene TRBJ1-1, with D maybe TRBD1 (5 bases). The CDR3 runs 15 residues. V lost 2 bases to trimming and J lost 3 bases, with 16 bases between them. CDR1 is GTSNPN, CDR2 SVGIG, per germline (reference sequence).

A few counts support this clonotype. The chain couples TRBV2 to TRBJ1-1, with D uncertain. Germline V gene lookup returns CDR1 SNHLY and CDR2 FYNNEI. The ends were cut back, 8 bases at V and 0 bases at J, with 10 bases in the middle. This CDR3 region has 13 residues. The CDR3 coding sequence is TGTGCCAGCGGGGAGGAGGTGAACACTGAAGCTTTCTTT. The encoded protein is CASGEEVNTEAFF.

The rearrangement links TRBV6-1 to TRBJ2-1; D uncertain. The germline CDR1 and CDR2 sequences are MNHNS and SASEGT. Trimming cost V 5 bases and J 6 bases, with 2 bases left between them. The CDR3 sequence is 10 residues long. CDR3 sequence: CASSRNEQFF. DNA for the CDR3: TGTGCCAGCAGTCGCAATGAGCAGTTCTTC.

This clonotype was counted a few times. The rearrangement links TRBV5-1 to TRBJ2-2; D unresolved. CDR1 is SGHRS, CDR2 YFSETQ, per germline. Trimming shortened V by 0 bases and J by 1 base, and 7 bases separated the two germline ends. CDR3 size: 15 residues. The CDR3 DNA reads TGCGCCAGCAGCTTGGCCCCAGGGAACACCGGGGAGCTGTTTTTT. Amino acid sequence: CASSLAPGNTGELFF.